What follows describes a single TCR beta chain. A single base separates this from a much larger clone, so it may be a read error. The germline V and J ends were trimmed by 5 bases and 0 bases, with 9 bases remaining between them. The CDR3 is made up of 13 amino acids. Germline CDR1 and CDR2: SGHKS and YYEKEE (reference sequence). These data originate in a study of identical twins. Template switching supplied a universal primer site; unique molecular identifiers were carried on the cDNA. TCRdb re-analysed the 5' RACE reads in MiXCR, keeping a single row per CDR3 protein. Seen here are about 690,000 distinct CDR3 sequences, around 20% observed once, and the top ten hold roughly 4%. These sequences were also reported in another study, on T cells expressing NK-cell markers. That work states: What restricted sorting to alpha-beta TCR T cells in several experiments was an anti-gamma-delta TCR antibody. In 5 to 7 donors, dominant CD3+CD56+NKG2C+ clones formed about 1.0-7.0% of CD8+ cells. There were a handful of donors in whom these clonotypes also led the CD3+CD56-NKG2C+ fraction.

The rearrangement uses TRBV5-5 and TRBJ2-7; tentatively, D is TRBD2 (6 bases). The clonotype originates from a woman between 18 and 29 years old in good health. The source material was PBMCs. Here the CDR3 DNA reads TGTGCCAGCAGACGGGACTTCTCCTACGAGCAGTACTTC. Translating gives CASRRDFSYEQYF.